This T cell receptor (beta chain) was sequenced in a study of cytomegalovirus exposure and HLA in healthy donors. Trimming shortened V by 4 bases and J by 0 bases, and 4 bases separated the two germline ends. Germline V CDR1 and CDR2: SGHAT, FQNNGV. This CDR3 is built from 12 residues. PCR employed 60 Vbeta and 13 Jbeta primers. Clones were sequenced by immunoSEQ multiplex PCR, and TCRdb holds only the in-frame ones, with some missing. The sample consists of roughly 100,000 clones, about 76% of them appearing once. Sequencing was done on a sample of PBMCs. This TCR was sampled from a woman aged 45-60 years in good health and CMV-seropositive. This chain uses TRBV11-2 with TRBJ2-7, with D unclear. The CDR3 protein is CASSSLSYEQYF. DNA for the CDR3: TGTGCCAGCAGCTCCCTCTCCTACGAGCAGTACTTC.